The sequence of this T cell receptor (beta chain) was determined in a study of Graves' ophthalmopathy and Graves' hyperthyroidism. Turning to the study itself: Peripheral blood sampling preceded any treatment and occurred at initial diagnosis.

The study amplified TCR beta CDR3 regions using RNA transcripts. An initial RT-PCR round employing HTBI primers preceded a second-round multiplex PCR. One entry per CDR3 protein results from TCRdb running MiXCR on the multiplex PCR reads. The table includes about 420,000 distinct CDR3 sequences, under 25% detected once. This clonotype was observed a few times. V was shortened by 3 bases and J by 0 bases, with 11 bases between the two germline ends. The CDR3 covers 15 residues. Germline V gives CDR1 KGHSH, CDR2 LQKENI. The receptor was isolated from a woman aged 18-29 years with stable Graves' hyperthyroidism. The J gene is TRBJ1-1, the V gene TRBV18, with a weak D call TRBD1 (5 bases). Source material: peripheral blood. CDR3 nucleotide sequence: TGTGCCAGCTCACCTCCTTCGGGGCTGAACACTGAAGCTTTCTTT. It yields the protein CASSPPSGLNTEAFF.